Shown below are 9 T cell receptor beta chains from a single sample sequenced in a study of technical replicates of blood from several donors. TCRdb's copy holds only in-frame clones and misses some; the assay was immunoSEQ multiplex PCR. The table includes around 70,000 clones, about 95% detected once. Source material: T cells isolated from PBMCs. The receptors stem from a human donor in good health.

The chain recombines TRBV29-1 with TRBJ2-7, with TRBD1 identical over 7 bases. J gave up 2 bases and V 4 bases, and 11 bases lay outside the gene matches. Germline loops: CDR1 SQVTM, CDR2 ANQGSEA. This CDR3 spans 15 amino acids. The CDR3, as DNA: TGCAGCGTTGGAAAGACCGGGACAGAGGCCTACGAGCAGTACTTC. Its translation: CSVGKTGTEAYEQYF.

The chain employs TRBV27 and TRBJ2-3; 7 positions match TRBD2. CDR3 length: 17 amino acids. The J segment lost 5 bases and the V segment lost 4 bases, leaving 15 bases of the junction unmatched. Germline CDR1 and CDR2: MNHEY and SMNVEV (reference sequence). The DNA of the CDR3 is TGTGCCAGCAGTTCCTCGACGTGGGACGGGAGGCAAGATACGCAGTATTTT. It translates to CASSSSTWDGRQDTQYF.

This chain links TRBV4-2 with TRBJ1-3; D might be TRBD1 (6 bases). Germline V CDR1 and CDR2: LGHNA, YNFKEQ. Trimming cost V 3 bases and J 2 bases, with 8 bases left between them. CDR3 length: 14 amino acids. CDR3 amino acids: CASSHTGTGNTIYF. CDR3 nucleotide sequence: TGTGCCAGCAGCCACACAGGGACTGGAAACACCATATATTTT.

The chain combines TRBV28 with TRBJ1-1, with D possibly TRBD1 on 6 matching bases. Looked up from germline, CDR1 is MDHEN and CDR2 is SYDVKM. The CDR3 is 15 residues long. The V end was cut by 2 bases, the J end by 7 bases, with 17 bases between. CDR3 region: CASSLQWQGRSEAFF. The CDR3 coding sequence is TGTGCCAGCAGTTTACAGTGGCAGGGGCGCAGTGAAGCTTTCTTT.

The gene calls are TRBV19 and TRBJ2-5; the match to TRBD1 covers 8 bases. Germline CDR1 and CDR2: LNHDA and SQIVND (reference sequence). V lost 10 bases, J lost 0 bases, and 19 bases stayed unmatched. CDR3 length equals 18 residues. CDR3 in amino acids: CATRRTGLNSLYQETQYF. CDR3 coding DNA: TGTGCCACCCGCCGGACAGGGCTTAATTCGTTGTACCAAGAGACCCAGTACTTC.

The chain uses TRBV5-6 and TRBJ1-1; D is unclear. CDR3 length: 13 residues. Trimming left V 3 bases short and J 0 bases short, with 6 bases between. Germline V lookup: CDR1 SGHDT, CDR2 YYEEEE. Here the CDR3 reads CASSSRMNTEAFF. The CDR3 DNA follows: TGTGCCAGCAGCTCCAGAATGAACACTGAAGCTTTCTTT.

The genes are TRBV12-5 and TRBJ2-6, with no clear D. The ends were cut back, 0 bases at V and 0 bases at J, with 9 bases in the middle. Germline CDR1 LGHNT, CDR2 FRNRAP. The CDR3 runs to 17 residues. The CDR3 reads CASGLVWQISGANVLTF. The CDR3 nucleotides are TGTGCTAGTGGTTTGGTATGGCAGATCTCTGGGGCCAACGTCCTGACTTTC.

Written as DNA, the CDR3 is TGTGCCAGCAGCTCTACAGGGGGAGCAAACACTGAAGCTTTCTTT. Its protein is CASSSTGGANTEAFF. The rearrangement links TRBV5-4 to TRBJ1-1; TRBD1 aligns across 8 bases. The CDR3 loop spans 15 amino acids. Germline V gene sequence: CDR1 SGHNT, CDR2 YYREEE (reference sequence). Trimming took 3 bases from V and 2 from J; bases not matched to a gene: 6.

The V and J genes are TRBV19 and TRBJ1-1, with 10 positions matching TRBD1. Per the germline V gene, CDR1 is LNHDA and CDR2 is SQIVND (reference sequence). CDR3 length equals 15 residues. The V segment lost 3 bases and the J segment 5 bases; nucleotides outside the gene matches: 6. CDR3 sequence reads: CASSIKGQGETEAFF. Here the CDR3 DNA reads TGTGCCAGTAGTATTAAAGGACAGGGGGAAACTGAAGCTTTCTTT.